Included here is one TCR beta chain sequence, with context. The target antigen is unknown. The data derive from a study of cytomegalovirus exposure and HLA in healthy donors. Broader study findings: Most TCR sequences showed up rarely, but some public TCRs showed up in many donors. The authors enumerated around 150 TCR beta chains as linked to cytomegalovirus. Per published reports, the classifier diagnosed cytomegalovirus status with high specificity and sensitivity.

These donors were members of the roughly 120-subject validation cohort, a group separate from the approximately 700-subject first cohort. The method was immunoSEQ multiplex PCR; TCRdb's version includes in-frame clones alone and lacks a portion of them. The sample consists of about 140,000 clones, roughly 88% of them appearing once. Sequenced sample: PBMCs. The TCR was taken from a woman under 30 in good health and CMV-seropositive.

CDR3 nucleotides: TGTGCCAGCAGCCTCGGGACTAGCGGGGGGGGCCCCGACAATGAGCAGTTCTTC. It encodes CASSLGTSGGGPDNEQFF. V usage is TRBV11-2 and J usage is TRBJ2-1; 16 bases match TRBD2. The CDR3 sequence is 18 residues long. The junction had 9 bases not matched to a gene; V was cut back by 5 bases and J by 5 bases. CDR1 and CDR2 from the germline V gene are SGHAT and FQNNGV.